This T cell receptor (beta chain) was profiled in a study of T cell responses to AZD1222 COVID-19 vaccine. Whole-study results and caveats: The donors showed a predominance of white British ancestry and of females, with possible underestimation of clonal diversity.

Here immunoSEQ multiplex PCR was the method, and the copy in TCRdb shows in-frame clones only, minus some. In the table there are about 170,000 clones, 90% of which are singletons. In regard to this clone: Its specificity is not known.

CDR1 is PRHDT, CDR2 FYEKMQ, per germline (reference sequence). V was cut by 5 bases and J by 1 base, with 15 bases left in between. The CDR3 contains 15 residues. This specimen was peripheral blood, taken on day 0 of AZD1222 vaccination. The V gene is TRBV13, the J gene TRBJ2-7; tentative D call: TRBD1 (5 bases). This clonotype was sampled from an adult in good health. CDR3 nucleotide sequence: TGTGCCAGCAGCCACGAAGGGGCCTATTCCTACGAGCAGTACTTC. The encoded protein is CASSHEGAYSYEQYF. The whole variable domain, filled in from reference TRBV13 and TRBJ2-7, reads AAGVIQSPRHLIKEKRETATLKCYPIPRHDTVYWYQQGPGQDPQFLISFYEKMQSDKGSIPDRFSAQQFSDYHSELNMSSLELGDSALYFCASSHEGAYSYEQYFGPGTRLTVT.